Listed below are T cell receptor beta chains from one sample, sequenced in a study of blood T cell repertoires in COVID-19. Profiling relied on immunoSEQ multiplex PCR, and the TCRdb table lists in-frame clones only, not all of them. The sample records hundreds of thousands of clones, under 95% being singletons. Sequences were obtained from peripheral blood. These receptor sequences come from a woman aged 18-29 years who had recovered from COVID-19. Each CDR3 is given with its conserved first and last residue. A D gene is named only where the DNA matches it firmly. Clone size appears in some rows only: once, few, many, or a class for an expanded clone.

size	V	J	D	CDR3	DNA
.	TRBV24-1	TRBJ1-2	.	CATSDPANYGYTF	TGTGCCACCAGTGACCCAGCTAACTATGGCTACACCTTC
.	TRBV10-3	TRBJ1-3	TRBD1	CAIRADRGSSGNTIYF	TGTGCCATCAGAGCAGACAGGGGAAGCTCTGGAAACACCATATATTTT
.	TRBV6-5	TRBJ2-5	.	CASLRLGGGSETQYF	TGTGCCAGCCTCCGTCTTGGCGGGGGCAGTGAGACCCAGTACTTC
.	TRBV7-2	TRBJ2-1	TRBD1	CASGGEQGLLYNEQFF	TGTGCCAGCGGAGGAGAACAGGGGCTACTATACAATGAGCAGTTCTTC
.	TRBV7-9	TRBJ2-4	TRBD1	CASSRQGVAKNIQYF	TGTGCCAGCAGTCGACAGGGGGTGGCCAAAAACATTCAGTACTTC
.	TRBV15	TRBJ2-3	TRBD1	CATSARQGRTTDTQYF	TGTGCCACCAGCGCCCGACAGGGGAGGACCACAGATACGCAGTATTTT
few	TRBV29-1	TRBJ2-1	.	CSVVGDSTYNEQFF	TGCAGCGTTGTAGGAGACAGCACCTACAATGAGCAGTTCTTC
few	TRBV24-1	TRBJ1-2	.	CATSTEAIGGGSYGYTF	TGTGCCACCAGTACAGAAGCGATCGGGGGAGGAAGCTATGGCTACACCTTC
.	TRBV19	TRBJ2-2	.	CASTSGGQPTGELFF	TGTGCCAGCACCTCCGGCGGACAGCCGACCGGGGAGCTGTTTTTT
.	TRBV7-2	TRBJ2-2	.	CASSLWPGELFF	TGTGCCAGCAGCTTGTGGCCCGGGGAGCTGTTTTTT
.	TRBV15	TRBJ2-5	.	CATSRGVGGQETQYF	TGTGCCACCAGCAGAGGGGTAGGGGGACAAGAGACCCAGTACTTC
.	TRBV10-3	TRBJ2-2	TRBD2	CAASRREAPLNTGELFF	TGTGCCGCCTCGCGGCGGGAGGCCCCTTTGAACACCGGGGAGCTGTTTTTT
.	TRBV27	TRBJ2-2	.	CASSFGSNTGELFF	TGTGCCAGCAGTTTTGGGAGCAACACCGGGGAGCTGTTTTTT
.	TRBV11-3	TRBJ1-3	.	CASRLGGSGNTIYF	TGTGCCAGCAGGTTGGGGGGCTCTGGAAACACCATATATTTT
.	TRBV9	TRBJ2-3	.	CASSVASGETGDTQYF	TGTGCCAGCAGCGTGGCTTCAGGGGAGACAGGAGATACGCAGTATTTT
.	TRBV27	TRBJ1-2	.	CASRSRGGGYTF	TGTGCCAGCAGGTCCCGGGGAGGTGGCTACACCTTC
.	TRBV27	TRBJ1-1	.	CASSLSQMNTEAFF	TGTGCCAGCAGTTTGTCACAAATGAACACTGAAGCTTTCTTT
.	TRBV2	TRBJ1-2	.	CASTGQGYTF	TGTGCCAGCACAGGGCAGGGCTACACCTTC
.	TRBV27	TRBJ2-5	.	CASSSRETQYF	TGTGCCAGCAGTTCCCGGGAGACCCAGTACTTC
.	TRBV7-8	TRBJ2-1	TRBD2	CASSLDEAGSYNEQFF	TGTGCCAGCAGCTTAGATGAAGCGGGATCTTACAATGAGCAGTTCTTC